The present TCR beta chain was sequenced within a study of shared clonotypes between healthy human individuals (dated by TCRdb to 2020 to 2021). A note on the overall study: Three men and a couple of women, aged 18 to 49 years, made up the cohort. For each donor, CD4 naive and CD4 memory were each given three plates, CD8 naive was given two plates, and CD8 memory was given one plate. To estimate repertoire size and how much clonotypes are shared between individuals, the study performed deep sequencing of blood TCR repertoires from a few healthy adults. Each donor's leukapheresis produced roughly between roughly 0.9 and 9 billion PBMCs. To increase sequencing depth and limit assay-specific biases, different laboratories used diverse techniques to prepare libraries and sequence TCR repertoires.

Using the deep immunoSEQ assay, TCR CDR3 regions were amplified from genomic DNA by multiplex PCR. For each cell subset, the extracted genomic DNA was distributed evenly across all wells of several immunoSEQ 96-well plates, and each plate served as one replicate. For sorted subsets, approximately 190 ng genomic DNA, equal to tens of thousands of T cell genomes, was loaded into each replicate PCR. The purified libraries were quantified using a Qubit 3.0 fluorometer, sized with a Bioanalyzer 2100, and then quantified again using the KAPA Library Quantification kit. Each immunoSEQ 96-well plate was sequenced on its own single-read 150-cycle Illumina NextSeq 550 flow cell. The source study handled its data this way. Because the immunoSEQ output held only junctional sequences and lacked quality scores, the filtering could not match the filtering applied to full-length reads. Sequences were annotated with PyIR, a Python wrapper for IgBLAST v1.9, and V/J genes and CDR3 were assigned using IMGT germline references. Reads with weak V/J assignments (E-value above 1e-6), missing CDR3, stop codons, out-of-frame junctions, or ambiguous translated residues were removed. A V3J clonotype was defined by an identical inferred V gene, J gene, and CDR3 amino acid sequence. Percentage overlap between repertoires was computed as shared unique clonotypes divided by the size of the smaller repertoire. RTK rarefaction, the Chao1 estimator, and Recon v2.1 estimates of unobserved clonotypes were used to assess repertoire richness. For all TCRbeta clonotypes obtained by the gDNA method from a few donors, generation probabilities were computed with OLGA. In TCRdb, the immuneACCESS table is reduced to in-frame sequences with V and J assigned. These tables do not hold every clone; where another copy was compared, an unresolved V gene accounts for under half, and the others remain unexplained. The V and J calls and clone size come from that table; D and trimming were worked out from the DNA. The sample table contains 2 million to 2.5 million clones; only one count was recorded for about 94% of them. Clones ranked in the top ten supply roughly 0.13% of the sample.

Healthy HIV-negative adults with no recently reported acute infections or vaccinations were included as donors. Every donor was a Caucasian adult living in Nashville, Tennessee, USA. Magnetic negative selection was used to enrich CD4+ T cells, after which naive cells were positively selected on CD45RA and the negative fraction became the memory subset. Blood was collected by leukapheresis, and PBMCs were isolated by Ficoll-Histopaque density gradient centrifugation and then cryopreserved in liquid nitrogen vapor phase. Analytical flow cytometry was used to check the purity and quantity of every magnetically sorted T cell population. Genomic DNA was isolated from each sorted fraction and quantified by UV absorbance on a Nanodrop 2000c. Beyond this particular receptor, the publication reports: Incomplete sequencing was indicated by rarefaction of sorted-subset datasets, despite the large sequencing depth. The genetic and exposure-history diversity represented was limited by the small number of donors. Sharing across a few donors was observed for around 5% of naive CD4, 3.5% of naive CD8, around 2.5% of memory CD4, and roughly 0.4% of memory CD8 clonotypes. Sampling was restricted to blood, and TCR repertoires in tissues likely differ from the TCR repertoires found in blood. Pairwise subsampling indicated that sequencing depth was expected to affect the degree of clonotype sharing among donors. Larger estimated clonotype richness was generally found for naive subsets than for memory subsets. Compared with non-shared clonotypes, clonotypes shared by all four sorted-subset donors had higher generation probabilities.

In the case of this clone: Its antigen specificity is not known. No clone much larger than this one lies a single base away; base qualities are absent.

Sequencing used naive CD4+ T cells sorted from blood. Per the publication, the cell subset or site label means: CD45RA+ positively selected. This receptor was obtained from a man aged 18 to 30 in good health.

The DNA is TGTGCCAGCTCACCGAGGTCCCCTGGGGCCTACAATGAGCAGTTCTTC. It codes for CASSPRSPGAYNEQFF. The chain links TRBV18 with TRBJ2-1; the D gene is unclear. Based on the germline V gene, the CDR1 and CDR2 sequences are KGHSH and LQKENI. Spanning cysteine to phenylalanine, the CDR3 consists of 16 amino acids. This entry keeps only the CDR3 DNA: 48 bases, framed from base 1. Relative to germline, V is 3 bases shorter and J is 2 bases shorter, with 14 bases between their ends.